The subject of this entry is one T cell receptor beta chain. The antigen remains undetermined. This CDR3 spans 14 amino acids. The V gene end was trimmed by 5 bases and the J gene end by 1 base; junction bases not matched to a gene: 3. Looked up from germline, CDR1 is LNHNV and CDR2 is YYDKDF (reference sequence). This sample was included in a study of shared clonotypes between healthy human individuals. Naive-designated CD8 cells lacked CD45RO, were positively enriched for CCR7, and omitted terminally differentiated effector memory CD45RA+ cells. Recent vaccinations or acute infections were absent in the healthy HIV-negative adult donors. Per the authors' pipeline: From ImmunoSEQ came sequences covering only the junction and carrying no quality scores, so filtering differed. The protocol was immunoSEQ multiplex PCR, while the TCRdb copy is restricted to in-frame clones and leaves out a portion. V, J and clone size are taken as reported in that table, and D and trimming were inferred from the DNA itself. The sample has about 2.1 million clones, 85% to 95% seen once.

Notes on the study in general: Sequencing depth was expected to affect clonotype sharing among donors.

Sequences were obtained from naive CD8+ T cells from PBMCs. The receptor was isolated from a man aged 18 to 30 in good health. Some clones in this sample may be carry-over from other donors' samples. The rearrangement links TRBV15 to TRBJ2-7; 9 bases are shared with TRBD2. The CDR3 region is CATSYSGRSYEQYF. In nucleotides, the CDR3 is TGTGCCACCAGCTACAGCGGGAGGTCCTACGAGCAGTACTTC.